At least ten counts were recorded for the clone carrying this TCR beta chain. Its cognate antigen is unknown. With 1 base removed from V and 0 bases from J, the gap between germline ends came to 10 bases. The CDR3 covers 16 residues. Germline CDR1 reads SEHNR; CDR2 reads FQNEAQ (reference sequence). The sample originates from a study of CD8+ T cells in alopecia areata. Study-level points and caveats: Affected scalp, especially in alopecia totalis/universalis, had a higher clonality than normal scalp did.

TCR sequencing used cDNA made by reverse transcription of extracted RNA. Assay used: immunoSEQ multiplex PCR; TCRdb lists only in-frame clones, some missing. The table records 98,000 or so clones, around 59% of them present only once. The TCR sequence derives from a human donor in good health. The chain is built from TRBV7-9 and TRBJ1-3, with D uncertain. The sample comprised CD8+ T cells sorted from blood. CDR3 DNA: TGTGCCAGCAGCTTAGAGCTGGCGAGCTCTGGAAACACCATATATTTT. Amino acid sequence: CASSLELASSGNTIYF.